This entry lists 11 T cell receptor beta chains sequenced from one sample in a study of OX40 agonist ivuxolimab in advanced cancers. Libraries were prepared by immunoSEQ multiplex PCR; TCRdb keeps only in-frame clonotypes and omits some of them. The sample records about 24,000 clones, around 90% being singletons. Material: CD4+ or CD8+ T cells sorted from blood, obtained in a trial of the OX40 agonist ivuxolimab. These receptors came from an adult with an advanced solid tumor such as melanoma, head and neck, liver or kidney cancer.

The chain recombines TRBV11-2 with TRBJ2-6; D remains ambiguous. The CDR3 is 15 residues long. Trimming left V 3 bases short and J 1 base short, with 7 bases between. Germline CDR1 and CDR2: SGHAT and FQNNGV. This CDR3 is CASSFTFSGANVLTF. CDR3 sequence (DNA): TGTGCCAGCAGCTTTACATTTTCTGGGGCCAACGTCCTGACTTTC. Full variable domain (missing parts from reference TRBV11-2 and TRBJ2-6): EAGVAQSPRYKIIEKRQSVAFWCNPISGHATLYWYQQILGQGPKLLIQFQNNGVVDDSQLPKDRFSAERLKGVDSTLKIQPAKLEDSAVYLCASSFTFSGANVLTFGAGSRLTVL.

The chain couples TRBV19 to TRBJ1-2; 7 bases agree with TRBD1. Germline V gene lookup returns CDR1 LNHDA and CDR2 SQIVND (reference sequence). The junction had 13 bases not matched to a gene; V was cut back by 2 bases and J by 4 bases. The CDR3 length is 17 residues. The CDR3 region has the DNA TGTGCCAGTAGTATAAGAGCTGAACAGGGGTTCTTCTATGGCTACACCTTC. Amino acids: CASSIRAEQGFFYGYTF. The full variable domain, its missing parts supplied by reference TRBV19 and TRBJ1-2, is DGGITQSPKYLFRKEGQNVTLSCEQNLNHDAMYWYRQDPGQGLRLIYYSQIVNDFQKGDIAEGYSVSREKKESFPLTVTSAQKNPTAFYLCASSIRAEQGFFYGYTFGSGTRLTVV.

About this clone: One junction end disagrees with the germline gene, perhaps due to a read error. For the CDR3, the DNA is TGTGCCAGTAGTGAAGACAGGGGAAACTATGGCTACACCTTC. Its translation is CASSEDRGNYGYTF. The chain links TRBV6-1 to TRBJ1-2, with 8 bases lining up with TRBD1. CDR3 length equals 14 residues. Germline V gene sequence: CDR1 MNHNS, CDR2 SASEGT.

This CDR3 reads CASSVHSVDTQYF. The DNA of the CDR3 is TGCGCCAGCAGTGTACACTCTGTGGATACGCAGTATTTT. The V and J genes are TRBV10-2 and TRBJ2-3; D is unclear. V lost 4 bases and J 6 bases, leaving 11 bases between the germline ends. This CDR3 has 13 residues. Per the germline V gene, CDR1 is WSHSY and CDR2 is SAAADI.

This clone came up once. This chain joins TRBV28 and TRBJ1-1; D gene unclear. Germline loops: CDR1 MDHEN, CDR2 SYDVKM. The V end was cut by 6 bases, the J end by 1 base, with 6 bases between. The CDR3 is made up of 12 amino acids. CDR3 amino acids: CASSDTNTEAFF. Written as DNA, the CDR3 is TGTGCCAGCAGCGACACGAACACTGAAGCTTTCTTT.

The chain combines TRBV7-8 with TRBJ2-5, with D hard to call. Germline CDR1 SGHVS, CDR2 FQNEAQ. V gave up 2 bases and J gave up 0 bases, with 13 bases separating them. This CDR3 region has 16 residues. CDR3 sequence reads: CASSLRATRDQETQYF. CDR3 bases: TGTGCCAGCAGCTTACGGGCAACCCGTGACCAAGAGACCCAGTACTTC.

The chain has TRBV14 and TRBJ2-1, with 10 bases that match TRBD2. CDR1 and CDR2 (germline): SGHDN, FVKESK. This CDR3 is built from 19 residues. V lost 1 base to trimming and J lost 0 bases; unmatched junction nucleotides: 9. DNA for the CDR3: TGTGCCAGCAGCCAAGCCGGCTGGACTAGCGGTAGCTCCTACAATGAGCAGTTCTTC. Protein: CASSQAGWTSGSSYNEQFF.

This clone was observed once. The chain recombines TRBV27 with TRBJ2-1, with 8 bases matching TRBD1. Germline V gives CDR1 MNHEY, CDR2 SMNVEV (reference sequence). The CDR3 is 16 residues long. Trimming removed 6 bases from V and 3 bases from J; junction bases left unmatched: 10. CDR3 nucleotide sequence: TGTGCCAGCAGCCTCTCTGACAGGGGTTACTACAATGAGCAGTTCTTC. The encoded protein is CASSLSDRGYYNEQFF.

V and J are TRBV9 and TRBJ1-2; D call uncertain. Trimming pared 0 bases from V and 4 bases from J, leaving 4 bases between. The CDR3 totals 12 residues. Germline V gene lookup returns CDR1 SGDLS and CDR2 YYNGEE. This chain's CDR3 is CASSVDGYGYTF. The CDR3 DNA follows: TGTGCCAGCAGCGTAGACGGCTATGGCTACACCTTC.

This clone occurred a few times. The gene calls are TRBV6-1 and TRBJ2-4; 8 nucleotides align to TRBD1. The V and J ends lost 5 bases and 14 bases, in that order; junction bases with no gene match: 14. This CDR3 is built from 14 residues. Germline V gene lookup returns CDR1 MNHNS and CDR2 SASEGT. The chain's CDR3 is CASSSGTGRVLEYF. The CDR3 DNA reads TGTGCCAGCAGTTCGGGGACAGGCAGGGTTTTAGAGTACTTC.

This clone was counted only a few times. This sequence joins TRBV5-1 and TRBJ2-5; perhaps TRBD2 as D (5 bases). V lost 1 base and J 0 bases, leaving 13 bases between the germline ends. Per the germline V gene, CDR1 is SGHRS and CDR2 is YFSETQ. CDR3 size: 16 residues. CDR3 in DNA: TGCGCCAGCAGCTTGTATGGCGGACTGTACCAAGAGACCCAGTACTTC. Encoded protein: CASSLYGGLYQETQYF.